This T cell receptor beta chain emerged from a study of shared clonotypes between healthy human individuals. Investigators spread the genomic DNA of each subset evenly over several immunoSEQ plates. Here immunoSEQ multiplex PCR was the method, and the copy in TCRdb shows in-frame clones only, minus some. This sample carries 2 million to 2.5 million clones, approximately 95% of them seen once, and the ten largest clones take about 1.1%. Notes on the study in general: Larger estimated richness was generally recorded for naive subsets relative to memory subsets.

As regards this clone: Its antigen is unknown.

The CDR3 is made up of 16 amino acids. J gave up 2 bases and V 1 base, and 5 bases lay outside the gene matches. The germline V gene encodes CDR1 KGHSH and CDR2 LQKENI. CD45RO-negative cells were positively selected for CCR7, leaving out terminally differentiated effector memory CD45RA+ cells. This TCR came from a man between 18 and 35 years old in good health. Specimen: naive CD8+ T cells sorted from blood. V is TRBV18 and J is TRBJ2-1, with TRBD1 matching over 7 bases. The CDR3 loop is CASSPRGQNTYNEQFF. CDR3 DNA: TGTGCCAGCTCACCACGGGGACAGAATACCTACAATGAGCAGTTCTTC.